Reported below is one T cell receptor (beta chain). The antigen is not known. These data originate in a study of T cells in localized non-small cell lung cancer. Study findings and constraints: Adjacent lung held a median roughly 60 of the top 100 tumor clones. Greater T cell density in blood accompanied longer overall survival. Uninvolved adjacent lung, not tumor, had the highest T cell clonality. It remains possible that heterogeneity exists, since only one tumor region was sequenced.

This CDR3 contains 14 residues. V lost 2 bases and J lost 0, with 5 bases in between. Looked up from germline, CDR1 is KGHSH and CDR2 is LQKENI. Data came from immunoSEQ multiplex PCR; TCRdb stores just in-frame clones and leaves some out. Of some 78,000 clones listed, roughly 86% are singletons. This clonotype was sampled from a man between 40 and 70 years old with stage I lung adenocarcinoma. V usage is TRBV18 and J usage is TRBJ1-3; D remains unclear. Sequencing was performed on peripheral blood, taken before any cancer treatment. The CDR3 loop is CASSPGDSGNTIYF. The CDR3 DNA sequence: TGTGCCAGCTCACCAGGTGACTCTGGAAACACCATATATTTT.